This TCR beta chain was documented in a study of cytomegalovirus exposure and HLA in healthy donors. Background on the study: HLA-typed donors contributed around 82 million unique TCRs, which were held in an early data release.

The junction had 5 bases not matched to a gene; V was cut back by 7 bases and J by 2 bases. CDR1 and CDR2 (germline): SQVTM, ANQGSEA. The CDR3 covers 15 residues. Comments on this clone: The target antigen is unknown.

General observations from the study: A prior analysis recorded that most TCR beta V segments were productive about 87% or about 30% of the time.

The PCR ran on 60 Vbeta and 13 Jbeta primers. Profiled with immunoSEQ multiplex PCR; TCRdb holds only in-frame clones, not every one. The sample has more than 100,000 clones, over 60% seen once; the top ten hold just over 8%. The sequencing sample was made of PBMCs. The genes are TRBV29-1 and TRBJ2-3; 14 bases are a match to TRBD2. The sequence came from a woman in her 40s in good health and CMV-seropositive. The CDR3 DNA follows: TGCAGCGCCGGACTAGCGGGGGGAACCACAGATACGCAGTATTTT. Its protein is CSAGLAGGTTDTQYF.